The 26 T cell receptor beta chains below come from one sample, sequenced in a study of breast tumors, draining lymph nodes, adjacent tissues. TCRdb recomputed calls from the multiplex PCR reads with MiXCR, one row per CDR3 protein. The sample shows approximately 47,000 distinct CDR3 sequences, under 30% of them seen only once. The material sequenced was breast tumor tissue. The receptors originated from a female donor with breast cancer. Some clones in this sample may be carry-over from other donors' samples.

Judged by abundance, this clonotype is medium-sized. J is TRBJ2-1 and V is TRBV15; the match to TRBD2 covers 8 bases. Unmatched junction bases numbered 13, after V lost 0 bases and J lost 6 bases. The CDR3 runs to 18 residues. In germline, CDR1 is LNHNV, CDR2 YYDKDF (reference sequence). The DNA of the CDR3 is TGTGCCACCAGCAGAGATATAAGCGGGAGCCTTATCGGCAATGAGCAGTTCTTC. Residues: CATSRDISGSLIGNEQFF.

This clonotype was recorded many times. V gene TRBV9 combines with J gene TRBJ2-1; 12 nucleotides match TRBD2. CDR3 size: 17 residues. Unmatched junction bases numbered 13, after V lost 3 bases and J lost 9 bases. Germline CDR1 is SGDLS and CDR2 is YYNGEE. The CDR3 protein is CASSGLLGLAGGGEQFF. The CDR3 DNA is TGTGCCAGCAGCGGACTTCTTGGGCTAGCGGGAGGGGGTGAGCAGTTCTTC.

This clonotype occurred a few times. This chain links TRBV24-1 with TRBJ2-5; a possible D gene is TRBD2 (6 bases). Germline V lookup: CDR1 KGHDR, CDR2 SFDVKD. The V and J ends lost 4 bases and 5 bases respectively, with 13 bases between them. CDR3 length equals 14 residues. The CDR3 bases are TGTGCCACCAGTGACCCCGGGACTGCTGAGACCCAGTACTTC. Translating it yields CATSDPGTAETQYF.

In DNA form, the CDR3 reads TGTGCCAGTAGTATCCGAGAGACCCAGTACTTC. Protein product: CASSIRETQYF. V gene TRBV19 combines with J gene TRBJ2-5; D ambiguous. The germline V and J ends were trimmed by 3 bases and 4 bases, with 3 bases remaining between them. CDR3 length: 11 residues. Germline lookup yields CDR1 LNHDA and CDR2 SQIVND (reference sequence).

The gene calls are TRBV7-9 and TRBJ1-1; D gene unclear. The CDR3 is made up of 16 amino acids. Trimming took off 5 bases at V and 7 bases at J, with 23 bases between the two ends. Per germline, CDR1 SEHNR and CDR2 FQNEAQ (reference sequence). CDR3 bases: TGTGCCAGCAGCCCCGACAATGCCCCTGGACTTGGTGAAGCTTTCTTT. It specifies CASSPDNAPGLGEAFF.

This clonotype has a single count. Just one base apart from a much larger clone, this may be a read error. This chain links TRBV20-1 with TRBJ2-1, with a possible D match to TRBD2 (6 bases). This CDR3 comprises 16 residues. Germline CDR1 and CDR2: DFQATT and SNEGSKA (reference sequence). V was trimmed by 0 bases and J by 4 bases, leaving 16 bases between them. CDR3 nucleotide sequence: TGCAGTGCTAGAGATTCCGGGGGTGGGGAATACAATGAGCAGTTCTTC. Residues: CSARDSGGGEYNEQFF.

Points on this clonotype: Possible read error: a much larger clone is one base away. The V gene is TRBV7-8, the J gene TRBJ2-5; the D call may be TRBD1 or TRBD2 (6 bases each). In germline, CDR1 is SGHVS, CDR2 FQNEAQ. This CDR3 has 13 residues. The CDR3 here is CACSFGRKGGQYF. For the CDR3, the DNA is TGTGCCTGCAGCTTCGGCCGTAAGGGGGGCCAGTACTTC. The full variable domain, with the rest looked up from reference TRBV7-8 and TRBJ2-5, is GAGVSQSPRYKVAKRGQDVALRCDPISGHVSLFWYQQALGQGPEFLTYFQNEAQLDKSGLPSDRFFAERPEGSVSTLKIQRTQQEDSAVYLCACSFGRKGGQYFGPGTRLLVL.

This clonotype occurred many times. V usage is TRBV20-1 and J usage is TRBJ2-7; tentatively, D is TRBD1 (6 bases). This CDR3 has 15 amino acids. Trimming took 4 bases from V and 2 from J, leaving 18 bases between them. Per germline, CDR1 DFQATT and CDR2 SNEGSKA (reference sequence). The CDR3 here is CSATLLGHGPYEQYF. For the CDR3, the DNA is TGCAGTGCTACTCTACTGGGACACGGTCCCTACGAGCAGTACTTC.

Note on this clonotype: One base away lies a much larger clone, so this may be a sequencing read error. This CDR3 reads CASTWDGSTGELLF. The CDR3 DNA reads as TGTGCCAGCACCTGGGACGGCTCCACCGGGGAGCTGCTTTTT. The V call is TRBV6-5, the J call TRBJ2-2; D tentatively fits TRBD1 or TRBD2 (5 bases each). CDR1 and CDR2 (germline): MNHEY, SVGAGI. CDR3 length: 14 residues.

A few counts support this clonotype. V usage is TRBV7-9 and J usage is TRBJ2-1; a possible D gene is TRBD2 (6 bases). This CDR3 has 15 amino acids. Trimming removed 5 bases at V and 4 bases at J, with 15 bases between. Germline V lookup: CDR1 SEHNR, CDR2 FQNEAQ (reference sequence). The CDR3 DNA is TGTGCCAGCAGCCTCTGGGACTCCCAGTACAATGAGCAGTTCTTC. As protein: CASSLWDSQYNEQFF.

This clonotype was seen many times. The CDR3 here is CASSESTSGVYEQYF. The DNA of the CDR3 is TGCGCCAGCAGTGAGTCGACTAGCGGGGTCTACGAGCAGTACTTC. The chain combines TRBV10-2 with TRBJ2-7; 11 bases align to TRBD2. The V and J ends lost 0 bases and 3 bases, in that order; junction bases with no gene match: 1. The CDR3 sequence is 15 residues long. CDR1 is WSHSY, CDR2 SAAADI, per germline.

This clonotype was recorded many times. The J gene is TRBJ1-2, the V gene TRBV5-6; D is possibly TRBD1 (6 bases). CDR1 and CDR2 from the germline V gene are SGHDT and YYEEEE. The CDR3 is 16 amino acids. The V end lost 0 bases, the J end lost 0 bases, and 12 bases lay between the germline ends. The CDR3 protein is CASSLGYRDSNYGYTF. The CDR3 region has the DNA TGTGCCAGCAGCTTGGGGTACAGGGATTCTAACTATGGCTACACCTTC.

In regard to this clonotype: A much larger clonotype is one base distant, so this may be a read error. The V call is TRBV27, the J call TRBJ1-2; unclear D gene. V lost 5 bases, J lost 4 bases, and 20 bases lay in between. The CDR3 is 16 amino acids. Germline values: CDR1 MNHEY, CDR2 SMNVEV (reference sequence). The CDR3 reads CASSPSVGQASYGYTF. CDR3 nucleotide sequence: TGTGCCAGCAGTCCCTCTGTAGGCCAAGCTAGCTATGGCTACACCTTC.

This clonotype was found many times. J is TRBJ2-1 and V is TRBV20-1; 11 positions match TRBD2. The germline CDR1 and CDR2 sequences are DFQATT and SNEGSKA (reference sequence). The CDR3 contains 16 residues. Trimming cost V 0 bases and J 6 bases; bases outside gene matches: 7. The CDR3 coding sequence is TGCAGTGCTAGAGATCCTACTAGCGGGAGTTTCAATGAGCAGTTCTTC. It codes for CSARDPTSGSFNEQFF.

For this clonotype: Here the CDR3 omits its conserved ending phenylalanine or tryptophan, so a read error is the likely source. This chain uses TRBV7-2 with TRBJ2-2, with a possible D match to TRBD1 (6 bases). Germline values: CDR1 SGHTA, CDR2 FQGNSA. The CDR3 covers 16 residues. CDR3 DNA sequence: TGTGCCATCAGCAGTACAGGGAGTTTACAGGCCGGGGAGCTGTTTTCT. This codes for CAISSTGSLQAGELFS.

This clonotype has a handful of counts. The chain recombines TRBV15 with TRBJ1-1, with D unresolved. The CDR3 loop spans 15 amino acids. With 3 bases removed from V and 1 base from J, the gap between germline ends came to 12 bases. In germline, CDR1 is LNHNV, CDR2 YYDKDF (reference sequence). The CDR3 loop is CATSREKGQNTEAFF. CDR3 nucleotides: TGTGCCACCAGCAGGGAAAAGGGCCAGAACACTGAAGCTTTCTTT.

The chain carries TRBV19 and TRBJ2-1, with no clear D. CDR1 LNHDA and CDR2 SQIVND come from the germline V gene (reference sequence). The CDR3 runs to 15 residues. The germline V and J ends were trimmed by 3 bases and 0 bases, with 9 bases remaining between them. The CDR3 DNA reads as TGTGCCAGTAGTATCGAGAGCGCCTCCTACAATGAGCAGTTCTTC. It encodes CASSIESASYNEQFF.

This clonotype was recorded at least ten times. V usage is TRBV12-3 or TRBV12-4 and J usage is TRBJ1-2; TRBD1 matches at 7 bases. The junction had 6 bases not matched to a gene; V was cut back by 6 bases and J by 2 bases. The CDR3 is made up of 14 amino acids. CDR3: CASRSLQGNYGYTF. CDR3 coding DNA: TGTGCCAGCAGGTCTCTACAGGGGAACTATGGCTACACCTTC.

This clonotype was detected many times. The V and J genes are TRBV12-3 or TRBV12-4 and TRBJ2-1; D uncertain. The CDR3 runs to 15 residues. V lost 7 bases and J lost 4, with 17 bases in between. CDR3 DNA: TGTGCCAGCACCTCCGGCCGGGCTGGGTACAATGAGCAGTTCTTC. Its translation: CASTSGRAGYNEQFF.

This clonotype was seen many times. The J gene is TRBJ2-1, the V gene TRBV6-5, with 8 nucleotides matching TRBD1. CDR3 size: 15 residues. After removal of 5 bases from V and 5 bases from J, the junction contained 8 bases not matched to a gene. Germline loops: CDR1 MNHEY, CDR2 SVGAGI. The CDR3 nucleotides are TGTGCCAGCAGTCAACACCGGACAGGGAACAATGAGCAGTTCTTC. Its protein is CASSQHRTGNNEQFF.

This clonotype has ten or more counts. The chain recombines TRBV20-1 with TRBJ1-2, with D possibly TRBD1 on 5 matching bases. Trimming removed 5 bases from V and 5 bases from J, with 15 bases in between. This CDR3 is built from 13 residues. The germline CDR1 and CDR2 sequences are DFQATT and SNEGSKA (reference sequence). DNA of the CDR3: TGCAGTGCTTACCAAGGGACCGGATATGGCTACACCTTC. Translation gives CSAYQGTGYGYTF.

This clonotype was seen repeatedly, ten times or more. In DNA form, the CDR3 reads TGTGCCAGCAGCTTGGGCGAGCGGGGGTTAAATGAGCAGTTCTTC. Its translation is CASSLGERGLNEQFF. The chain couples TRBV7-3 to TRBJ2-1, with 8 bases matching TRBD2. The J segment lost 7 bases and the V segment lost 3 bases, leaving 8 bases of the junction unmatched. CDR3 size: 15 residues. CDR1 and CDR2 from the germline V gene are SGHTA and FQGTGA. Full variable domain (missing parts from reference TRBV7-3 and TRBJ2-1): GAGVSQTPSNKVTEKGKYVELRCDPISGHTALYWYRQSLGQGPEFLIYFQGTGAADDSGLPNDRFFAVRPEGSVSTLKIQRTERGDSAVYLCASSLGERGLNEQFFGPGTRLTVL.

CDR3 bases: TGTGCCAGTAGTCGAGGGAACCAAGAGACCCAGTACTTC. Translating gives CASSRGNQETQYF. This chain uses TRBV19 with TRBJ2-5, with D possibly TRBD2 on 5 matching bases. V was shortened by 5 bases and J by 0 bases, with 7 bases between the two germline ends. Germline lookup yields CDR1 LNHDA and CDR2 SQIVND (reference sequence). This CDR3 is built from 13 residues. Using reference TRBV19 and TRBJ2-5 for the parts outside the CDR3, the full variable domain is DGGITQSPKYLFRKEGQNVTLSCEQNLNHDAMYWYRQDPGQGLRLIYYSQIVNDFQKGDIAEGYSVSREKKESFPLTVTSAQKNPTAFYLCASSRGNQETQYFGPGTRLLVL.

This clonotype was observed a single time. An end of the junction does not agree with germline; a read error may underlie this. The chain carries TRBV2 and TRBJ1-4; D not resolved. CDR1 SNHLY and CDR2 FYNNEI come from the germline V gene. The CDR3 spans 14 residues. As DNA, the CDR3 is TGTGCCAGCAGTGAGGACCCCACGGAGGAAGAACTGTCTTTT. It yields the protein CASSEDPTEEELSF.

This clonotype was observed a handful of times. The V call is TRBV19, the J call TRBJ2-1; 7 bases line up with TRBD1. The CDR3 runs 13 residues. The germline CDR1 and CDR2 sequences are LNHDA and SQIVND (reference sequence). V was clipped by 6 bases and J by 8 bases; unmatched bases: 7. CDR3 coding DNA: TGTGCCAGTAGCACGCAGGGGGTCTATGAGCAGTTCTTC. Translated, it gives CASSTQGVYEQFF. The complete variable domain, with remaining parts taken from reference TRBV19 and TRBJ2-1, reads DGGITQSPKYLFRKEGQNVTLSCEQNLNHDAMYWYRQDPGQGLRLIYYSQIVNDFQKGDIAEGYSVSREKKESFPLTVTSAQKNPTAFYLCASSTQGVYEQFFGPGTRLTVL.

This clonotype showed up just once. The rearrangement uses TRBV2 and TRBJ1-1, with 10 bases identical to TRBD1. Losses at the gene ends were 5 bases for V and 5 bases for J; bases not matched to a gene: 8. This CDR3 is 15 amino acids long. The germline V gene has CDR1 SNHLY and CDR2 FYNNEI. This CDR3 is CASSTPGQGLTEAFF. The DNA for the CDR3 is TGTGCCAGCAGTACACCGGGACAGGGGTTGACTGAAGCTTTCTTT.